Each of the 9 T cell receptor beta chains below was sequenced from the same sample in a study of shared clonotypes between healthy human individuals. CD45RO negativity and positive selection for CCR7 defined naive CD8 cells, a population that excluded terminally differentiated effector memory CD45RA+ cells. The method was immunoSEQ multiplex PCR; TCRdb's version includes in-frame clones alone and lacks a portion of them. The table records about 2.2 million clones, 93% of them present only once. The material sequenced was naive CD8+ T cells from PBMCs. Source of these receptors: a man younger than 30 in good health. Some clones in this sample may be carry-over from other donors' samples.

The chain links TRBV6-5 to TRBJ2-4; 10 bases align to TRBD2. The V and J ends lost 2 bases and 2 bases, in that order; junction bases with no gene match: 3. The CDR3 consists of 16 residues. CDR1 is MNHEY, CDR2 SVGAGI, per germline. The CDR3 is CASSYTAGGPKNIQYF. The CDR3 DNA reads as TGTGCCAGCAGTTACACAGCGGGAGGGCCCAAAAACATTCAGTACTTC.

This sequence joins TRBV28 and TRBJ2-5; TRBD2 matches at 12 bases. CDR1 is MDHEN and CDR2 is SYDVKM in the germline V gene. This CDR3 is 18 amino acids long. J was trimmed by 5 bases and V by 3 bases; bases with no gene match: 13. CDR3 amino acids: CASSFAKTSGSSRETQYF. Written as DNA, the CDR3 is TGTGCCAGCAGTTTCGCTAAGACTAGCGGGAGTAGTAGGGAGACCCAGTACTTC.

The chain combines TRBV7-9 with TRBJ1-4; tentative D call: TRBD1 (5 bases). The CDR3 covers 14 residues. The V gene lost 5 bases and the J gene lost 14 bases, with 21 bases spanning the gap. Per germline, CDR1 SEHNR and CDR2 FQNEAQ (reference sequence). CDR3 bases: TGTGCCAGCAGCCCGCCCGCAGGGCTCCCCCATCTGTTTTTT. Residues: CASSPPAGLPHLFF.

This sequence joins TRBV7-2 and TRBJ1-1, with a possible D match to TRBD1 (5 bases). V shed 2 bases and J shed 1 base, with 14 bases lying between them. CDR1 is SGHTA and CDR2 is FQGNSA in the germline V gene. The CDR3 spans 16 residues. CDR3 nucleotides: TGTGCCAGCAGCTTATATACCGGGGGGTGGAACACTGAAGCTTTCTTT. Protein: CASSLYTGGWNTEAFF.

The chain combines TRBV25-1 with TRBJ2-5; D unresolved. Germline CDR1 is MGHDK and CDR2 is SYGVNS. V lost 4 bases and J lost 4, with 13 bases in between. CDR3 length: 14 amino acids. CDR3 sequence: CASSVVGWAETQYF. The CDR3 nucleotides are TGTGCCAGCAGTGTTGTAGGTTGGGCAGAGACCCAGTACTTC.

This clone has only a few counts. In DNA form, the CDR3 reads TGTGCCAGCAGCGTAGTGGCAGGGAGAAGCGAAAAACTGTTTTTT. Residues: CASSVVAGRSEKLFF. The rearrangement joins TRBV9 to TRBJ1-4; TRBD1 might be the D (5 bases). Trimming cost V 0 bases and J 8 bases, with 14 bases left between them. Germline CDR1 and CDR2: SGDLS and YYNGEE. CDR3 length equals 15 residues.

With regard to this clone: Other DNA sequences in the same sample also yield this CDR3. CDR3: CASSVGQGSEQYF. CDR3 DNA sequence: TGTGCCAGCAGCGTAGGGCAAGGGTCCGAGCAGTACTTC. The chain employs TRBV9 and TRBJ2-7, with D unclear. This CDR3 contains 13 residues. Deletions cut 0 bases from V and 6 bases from J, with 10 bases between. Germline lookup yields CDR1 SGDLS and CDR2 YYNGEE.

J is TRBJ2-7 and V is TRBV7-9; the D is unclear. The germline V gene encodes CDR1 SEHNR and CDR2 FQNEAQ (reference sequence). The CDR3 contains 15 residues. V was cut by 5 bases and J by 2 bases, with 16 bases left in between. CDR3 residues: CASSDRGRAPYEQYF. Written as DNA, the CDR3 is TGTGCCAGCAGCGATAGAGGCCGGGCCCCCTACGAGCAGTACTTC.

The V and J genes are TRBV7-2 and TRBJ2-2, with TRBD2 matching over 14 bases. V dropped 5 bases and J dropped 6; count of bases not matched to a gene: 8. CDR1 SGHTA and CDR2 FQGNSA come from the germline V gene. This CDR3 spans 17 amino acids. The CDR3 loop is CASSPGLAGVTAGELFF. The CDR3 DNA reads TGTGCCAGCAGCCCGGGACTAGCGGGAGTCACGGCCGGGGAGCTGTTTTTT.